This TCR beta chain is from a study of CD8 T cells in Susac syndrome (dated by TCRdb to between 2018 and 2021). The study in broad terms: Among the sequenced Susac syndrome patients, about 6 had clinically active disease and about eight were in clinical remission. At blood withdrawal, Susac syndrome patients were therapy-naive, treated with corticosteroids (with IVIg additionally given to some), or treated with IVIg alone. Repertoire sequencing was used to test whether CD8+ T cell activation and differentiation in Susac syndrome was antigen driven. The clonality of the CD8+ T cell repertoire was compared across about a dozen healthy donors, around 14 Susac syndrome patients and under 17 multiple sclerosis patients.

V loses 3 bases, J loses 0 bases, and the germline ends lie 3 bases apart. From the germline V gene, CDR1 is SQVTM and CDR2 is ANQGSEA. Measured from the cysteine to the phenylalanine, the CDR3 is 12 residues long. Only the CDR3 region is kept as DNA, spanning 36 bases read in frame from base 1. RNA was extracted using the RNeasy kit, and roughly 0.5 to 1 ug of the RNA was reverse transcribed with random hexamers. The immunoSEQ multiplex PCR assay, covering 54 Vbeta and 13 Jbeta segments, was used to amplify TCR beta CDR3 regions. Bias from PCR amplification was corrected by using a synthetic template baseline for primer optimization and for computational correction. Per the original workflow: Reads were assigned to V, D and J genes according to IMGT and analyzed in immunoSEQ Analyzer, with only productive sequences retained. Clonality was calculated as one minus the Shannon entropy normalized by log2 of the number of productive unique sequences. For each patient and control, public and private clones were evaluated within the 100 most prevalent clones. Clones were defined as Susac-specific when absent from the healthy and MS cohorts, from roughly 1,100 published viral clones and from other ImmuneACCESS disease sequences. TCRdb trimmed public reads at Q25 via fastp, called clones via MiXCR and kept in-frame beta chains. Each entry is one CDR3 protein sequence, shown with its most common DNA and genes. For this entry, the V and J calls and clone size follow TCRdb and not the study's own pipeline. For this sample there are about 100,000 distinct CDR3 sequences; approximately 95% appear just once. The top ten hold less than 0.35% of the sample.

With regard to this clonotype: Its antigen is currently not known. No much larger clone is present one base from it, and per-base qualities are unavailable.

Points the paper makes about the study in general: The number of individuals in the TCR sequencing and HLA analysis was acknowledged as relatively small. Susac syndrome CD8+ repertoires showed clonal expansion, highest in CD8+ TEMRA cells and greater in clinically active than remitting patients. Around 16 and five Susac-specific public clones were found in the total CD8+ and CD8+ TEMRA repertoires, respectively.

Peripheral blood CD8+ and CD4+ T cells from healthy donors, Susac syndrome patients and multiple sclerosis patients were profiled using high-throughput TCR beta sequencing. The Susac syndrome patients fulfilled recently defined diagnostic criteria for either definite or probable disease. CD8+ TEMRA cells were enriched by FACS, while bulk CD8+ and CD4+ T cells were purified by magnetic negative isolation. Blood was drawn into EDTA tubes, processed within 24 hours, and PBMCs were isolated by density gradient centrifugation. PBMCs destined for TCR sequencing were cryopreserved in liquid nitrogen and later thawed in a 37 °C water bath. Purity of sorted or isolated CD4+, CD8+ and CD8+ TEMRA cells was at least 90%.

Sequencing used CD8+ T cells from PBMCs. The clonotype was recovered from a human donor with Susac syndrome. In this chain, TRBV29-1 is recombined with TRBJ2-1; no D gene is confidently identified. The CDR3 loop reads CSVDSSYNEQFF. Here is the DNA: TGCAGCGTTGACTCCTCCTACAATGAGCAGTTCTTC.